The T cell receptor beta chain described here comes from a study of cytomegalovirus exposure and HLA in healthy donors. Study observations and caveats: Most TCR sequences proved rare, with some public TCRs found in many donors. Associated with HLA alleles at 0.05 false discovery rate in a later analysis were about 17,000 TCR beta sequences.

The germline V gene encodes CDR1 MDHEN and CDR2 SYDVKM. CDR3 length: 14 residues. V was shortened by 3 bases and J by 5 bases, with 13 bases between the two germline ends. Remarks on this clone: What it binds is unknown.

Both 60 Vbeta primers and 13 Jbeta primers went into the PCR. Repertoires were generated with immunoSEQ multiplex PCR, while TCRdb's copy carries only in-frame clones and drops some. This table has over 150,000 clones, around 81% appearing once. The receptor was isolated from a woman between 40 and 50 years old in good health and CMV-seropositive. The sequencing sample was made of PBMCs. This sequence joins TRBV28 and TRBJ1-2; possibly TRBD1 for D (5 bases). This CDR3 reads CASSFGLGGYGYTF. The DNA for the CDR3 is TGTGCCAGCAGTTTCGGGCTCGGGGGATATGGCTACACCTTC.